This TCR beta chain appears in the sequencing data of a study of T cell responses to AZD1222 COVID-19 vaccine. Study observations and caveats: Baseline antibody screening turned up just a handful of seropositive AZD1222 recipients. The study found vaccine-associated CD4 TCRs spanning spike, dominant at 160-218 and 743-854.

Note on this clone: Its cognate antigen is unknown.

Sequencing was performed with immunoSEQ multiplex PCR; in TCRdb, only in-frame clones are kept and a portion is missing. The sample consists of 73,000 or so clones, roughly 88% of them appearing once. The CDR3 is 17 amino acids. V lost 8 bases, J lost 0 bases, and 20 bases lay in between. Germline loops: CDR1 MNHEY, CDR2 SMNVEV (reference sequence). The rearrangement uses TRBV27 and TRBJ1-5; D call uncertain. Source: peripheral blood, taken on day 0 of AZD1222 vaccination. The source is an adult in good health. CDR3 DNA sequence: TGTGCCAGCTCTCGGGTAGGCCGGGAATATAGCAATCAGCCCCAGCATTTT. Translating it yields CASSRVGREYSNQPQHF.